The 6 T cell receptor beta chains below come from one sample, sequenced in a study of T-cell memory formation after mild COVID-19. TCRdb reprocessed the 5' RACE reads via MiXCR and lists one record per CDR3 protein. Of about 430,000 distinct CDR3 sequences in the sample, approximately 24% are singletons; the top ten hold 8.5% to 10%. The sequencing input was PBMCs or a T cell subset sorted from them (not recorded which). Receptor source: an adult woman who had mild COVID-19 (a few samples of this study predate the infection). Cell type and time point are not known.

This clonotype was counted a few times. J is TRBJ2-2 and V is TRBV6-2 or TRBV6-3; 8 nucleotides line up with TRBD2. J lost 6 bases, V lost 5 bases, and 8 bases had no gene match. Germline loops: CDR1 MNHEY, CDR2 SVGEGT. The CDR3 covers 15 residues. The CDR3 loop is CASSPTGTRPGELFF. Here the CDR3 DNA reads TGTGCCAGCAGTCCTACGGGGACTAGGCCCGGGGAGCTGTTTTTT.

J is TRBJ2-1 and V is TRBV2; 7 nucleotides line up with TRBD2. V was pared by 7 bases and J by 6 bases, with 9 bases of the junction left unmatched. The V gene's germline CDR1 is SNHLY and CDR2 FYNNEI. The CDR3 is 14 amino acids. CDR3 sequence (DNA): TGTGCCAGCAATGGCGGGAGACCCCTCAATGAGCAGTTCTTC. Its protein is CASNGGRPLNEQFF. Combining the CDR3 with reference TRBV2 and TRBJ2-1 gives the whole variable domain EPEVTQTPSHQVTQMGQEVILRCVPISNHLYFYWYRQILGQKVEFLVSFYNNEISEKSEIFDDQFSVERPDGSNFTLKIRSTKLEDSAMYFCASNGGRPLNEQFFGPGTRLTVL.

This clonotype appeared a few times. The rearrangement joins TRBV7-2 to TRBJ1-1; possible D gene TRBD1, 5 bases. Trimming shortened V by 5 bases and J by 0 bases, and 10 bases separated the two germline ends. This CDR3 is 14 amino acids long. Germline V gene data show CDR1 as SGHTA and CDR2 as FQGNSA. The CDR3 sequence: CASSLTAMNTEAFF. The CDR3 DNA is TGTGCCAGCAGCCTGACAGCTATGAACACTGAAGCTTTCTTT.

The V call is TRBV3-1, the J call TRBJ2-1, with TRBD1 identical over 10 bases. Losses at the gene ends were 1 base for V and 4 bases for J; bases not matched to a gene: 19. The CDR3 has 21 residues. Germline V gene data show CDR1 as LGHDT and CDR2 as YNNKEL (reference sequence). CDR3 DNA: TGTGCCAGCAGCCAAGGAGTGCCAAGGGGAGTAGACAGGGGGCATTACAATGAGCAGTTCTTC. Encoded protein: CASSQGVPRGVDRGHYNEQFF.

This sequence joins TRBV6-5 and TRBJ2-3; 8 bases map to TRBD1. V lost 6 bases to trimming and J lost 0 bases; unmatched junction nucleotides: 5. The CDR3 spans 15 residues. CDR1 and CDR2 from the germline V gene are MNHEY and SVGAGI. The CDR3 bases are TGTGCCAGCAGATTGGACAGGGCTAGCACAGATACGCAGTATTTT. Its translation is CASRLDRASTDTQYF.

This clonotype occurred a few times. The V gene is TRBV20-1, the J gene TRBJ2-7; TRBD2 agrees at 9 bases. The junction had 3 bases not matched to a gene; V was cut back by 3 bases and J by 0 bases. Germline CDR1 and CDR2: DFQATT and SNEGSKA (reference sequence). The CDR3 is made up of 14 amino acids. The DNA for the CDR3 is TGCAGTGCTAGCCTAGCGGGGAGCTCCTACGAGCAGTACTTC. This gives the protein CSASLAGSSYEQYF.